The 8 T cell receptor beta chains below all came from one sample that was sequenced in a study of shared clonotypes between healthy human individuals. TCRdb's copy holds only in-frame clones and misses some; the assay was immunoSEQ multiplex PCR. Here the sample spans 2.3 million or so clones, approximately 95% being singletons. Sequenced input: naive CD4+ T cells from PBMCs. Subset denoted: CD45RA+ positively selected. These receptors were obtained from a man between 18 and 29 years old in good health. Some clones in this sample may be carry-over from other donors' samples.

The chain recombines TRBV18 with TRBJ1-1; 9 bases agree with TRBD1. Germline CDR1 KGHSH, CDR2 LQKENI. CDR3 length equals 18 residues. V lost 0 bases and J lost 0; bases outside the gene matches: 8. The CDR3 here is CASSPPGTGSFVNTEAFF. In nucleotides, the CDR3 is TGTGCCAGCTCACCACCGGGGACAGGGTCCTTCGTGAACACTGAAGCTTTCTTT.

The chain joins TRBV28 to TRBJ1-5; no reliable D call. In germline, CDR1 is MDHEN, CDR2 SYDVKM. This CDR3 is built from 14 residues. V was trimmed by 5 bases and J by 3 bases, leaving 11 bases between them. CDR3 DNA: TGTGCCAGCAGTGACGGAGTGGTCAATCAGCCCCAGCATTTT. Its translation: CASSDGVVNQPQHF.

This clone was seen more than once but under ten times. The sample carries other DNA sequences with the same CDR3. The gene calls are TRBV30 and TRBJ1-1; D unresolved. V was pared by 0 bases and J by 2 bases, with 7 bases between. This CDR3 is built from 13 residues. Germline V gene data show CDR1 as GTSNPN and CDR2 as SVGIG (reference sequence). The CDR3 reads CAWSVGVNTEAFF. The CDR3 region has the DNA TGTGCCTGGAGTGTCGGGGTCAACACTGAAGCTTTCTTT.

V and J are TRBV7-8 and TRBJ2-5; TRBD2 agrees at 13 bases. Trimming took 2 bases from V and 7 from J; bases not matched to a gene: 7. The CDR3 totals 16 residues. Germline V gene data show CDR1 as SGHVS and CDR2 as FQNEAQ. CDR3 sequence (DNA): TGTGCCAGCAGCTTACCGGGACTAGCGGGATTCGGGACCCAGTACTTC. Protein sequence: CASSLPGLAGFGTQYF. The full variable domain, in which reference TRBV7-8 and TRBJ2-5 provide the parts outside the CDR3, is GAGVSQSPRYKVAKRGQDVALRCDPISGHVSLFWYQQALGQGPEFLTYFQNEAQLDKSGLPSDRFFAERPEGSVSTLKIQRTQQEDSAVYLCASSLPGLAGFGTQYFGPGTRLLVL.

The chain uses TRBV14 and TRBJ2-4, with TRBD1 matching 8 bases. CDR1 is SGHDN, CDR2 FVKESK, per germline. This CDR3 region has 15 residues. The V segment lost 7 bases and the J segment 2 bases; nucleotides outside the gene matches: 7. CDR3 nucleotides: TGTGCCAGCAAGGGGACAGGACCTCCCAAAAACATTCAGTACTTC. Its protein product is CASKGTGPPKNIQYF.

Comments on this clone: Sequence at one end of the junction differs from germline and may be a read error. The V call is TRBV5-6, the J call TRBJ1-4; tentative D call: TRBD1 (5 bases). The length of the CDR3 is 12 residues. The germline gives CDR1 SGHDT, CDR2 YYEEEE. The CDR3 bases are TGTGCCAGCAGCGGTTGGGGAGGGGAGCAAATCTTT. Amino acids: CASSGWGGEQIF.

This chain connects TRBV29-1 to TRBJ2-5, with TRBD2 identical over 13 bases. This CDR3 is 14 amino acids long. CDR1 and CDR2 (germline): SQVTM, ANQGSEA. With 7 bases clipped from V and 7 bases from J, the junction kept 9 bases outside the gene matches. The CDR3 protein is CSGGTSGAGGTQYF. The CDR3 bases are TGCAGCGGTGGGACTAGCGGGGCGGGTGGGACCCAGTACTTC.

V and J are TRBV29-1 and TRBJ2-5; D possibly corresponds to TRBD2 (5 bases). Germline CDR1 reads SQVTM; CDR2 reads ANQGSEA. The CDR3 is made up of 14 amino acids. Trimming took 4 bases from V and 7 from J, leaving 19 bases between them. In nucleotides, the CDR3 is TGCAGCGTTGCCCCCATACAAACACGGGGGACCCAGTACTTC. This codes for CSVAPIQTRGTQYF. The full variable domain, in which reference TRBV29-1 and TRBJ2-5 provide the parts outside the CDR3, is SAVISQKPSRDICQRGTSLTIQCQVDSQVTMMFWYRQQPGQSLTLIATANQGSEATYESGFVIDKFPISRPNLTFSTLTVSNMSPEDSSIYLCSVAPIQTRGTQYFGPGTRLLVL.